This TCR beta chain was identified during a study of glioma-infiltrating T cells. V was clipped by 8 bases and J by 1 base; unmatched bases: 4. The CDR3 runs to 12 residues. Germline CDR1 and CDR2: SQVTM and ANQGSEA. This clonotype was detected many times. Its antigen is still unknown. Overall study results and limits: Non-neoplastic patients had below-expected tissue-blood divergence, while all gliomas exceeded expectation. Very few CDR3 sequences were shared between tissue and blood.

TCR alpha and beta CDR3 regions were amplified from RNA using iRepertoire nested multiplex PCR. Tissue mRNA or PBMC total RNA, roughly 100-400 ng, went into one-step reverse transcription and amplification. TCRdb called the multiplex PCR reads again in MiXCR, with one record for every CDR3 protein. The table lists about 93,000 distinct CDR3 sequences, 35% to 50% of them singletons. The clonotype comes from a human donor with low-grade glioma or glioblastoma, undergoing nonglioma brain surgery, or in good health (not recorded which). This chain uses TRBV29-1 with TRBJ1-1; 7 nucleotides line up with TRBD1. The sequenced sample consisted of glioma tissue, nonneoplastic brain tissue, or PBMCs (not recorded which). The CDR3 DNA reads TGCAGCACCAGACAGGGGAACACTGAAGCTTTCTTT. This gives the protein CSTRQGNTEAFF.